The 8 T cell receptor beta chains presented below share a single source sample, sequenced in a study of technical replicates of blood from four donors listed by TCRdb under 2017. Library generation was performed with the immunoSEQ multiplex PCR assay. TCRdb re-hosts the immuneACCESS table, in-frame sequences only. Its copies lack some clones; in the studies checked, an unresolved V gene accounts for under half of them, and the cause for the rest is not known. A total of more than 65,000 clones appear in this sample, more than 85% of them only once. The ten largest clones add up to 0.35% to 0.5% of the sample. Sequencing used T cells isolated from PBMCs. These receptors came from a human donor in good health.

This chain connects TRBV6-5 to TRBJ2-1, with a possible D match to TRBD2 (6 bases). The CDR3 totals 15 residues. CDR1 and CDR2 (germline): MNHEY, SVGAGI. V was cut by 6 bases and J by 0 bases, with 12 bases left in between. CDR3 region: CASRKDGSSYNEQFF. CDR3 sequence (DNA): TGTGCCAGCAGAAAGGACGGGAGCTCCTACAATGAGCAGTTCTTC.

V usage is TRBV19 and J usage is TRBJ2-1; maybe TRBD2 (5 bases). V lost 0 bases, J lost 9 bases, and 12 bases lay in between. Germline CDR1 reads LNHDA; CDR2 reads SQIVND (reference sequence). This CDR3 spans 14 amino acids. CDR3 in amino acids: CASSIDLAGAEQFF. CDR3 coding DNA: TGTGCCAGTAGTATAGATCTTGCGGGCGCTGAGCAGTTCTTC.

The chain combines TRBV19 with TRBJ1-1; 11 bases are shared with TRBD1. From germline, CDR1 is LNHDA and CDR2 SQIVND (reference sequence). V gave up 6 bases and J gave up 6 bases; unmatched junction bases: 18. This CDR3 spans 18 amino acids. The CDR3 DNA reads TGTGCCAGTAGCCTACTCGGGTGGACAGGGGGCATGGACGCTGAAGCTTTCTTT. Its protein product is CASSLLGWTGGMDAEAFF.

V usage is TRBV10-3 and J usage is TRBJ2-5; 9 bases line up with TRBD2. Per the germline V gene, CDR1 is ENHRY and CDR2 is SYGVKD. With V trimmed by 4 bases and J by 2 bases, 5 bases remained unmatched. The CDR3 has 15 amino acids. The CDR3 spells CAISGATSGQETQYF. The CDR3 DNA is TGTGCCATCAGTGGGGCTACTAGCGGGCAAGAGACCCAGTACTTC.

This chain links TRBV7-9 with TRBJ1-2; 9 positions agree with TRBD1. This CDR3 has 17 residues. CDR1 is SEHNR, CDR2 FQNEAQ, per germline (reference sequence). V lost 2 bases and J lost 7; bases outside the gene matches: 14. In nucleotides, the CDR3 is TGTGCCAGCAGCTTAAATGGGACAGGGTTCTCACTGCGTGGCTACACCTTC. This gives the protein CASSLNGTGFSLRGYTF.

The chain couples TRBV7-6 to TRBJ2-1; 13 nucleotides agree with TRBD2. Losses at the gene ends were 6 bases for V and 1 base for J; bases not matched to a gene: 15. Germline V gene data show CDR1 as SGHVS and CDR2 as FNYEAQ. The CDR3 sequence is 20 residues long. CDR3 bases: TGTGCCAGCAGACAAACAAGGACTAGCGGGAGAGTGGGGTCCTACAATGAGCAGTTCTTC. The encoded protein is CASRQTRTSGRVGSYNEQFF.

The chain uses TRBV28 and TRBJ2-1; D is possibly TRBD2 (6 bases). V dropped 8 bases and J dropped 0 bases, with 11 bases sitting between them. The CDR3 spans 14 residues. The germline V gene has CDR1 MDHEN and CDR2 SYDVKM. CDR3 loop: CASLSGYSYNEQFF. The CDR3 DNA follows: TGTGCCAGCCTTAGCGGTTACTCCTACAATGAGCAGTTCTTC.

This clone was counted only a few times. The gene calls are TRBV2 and TRBJ2-2; D is unclear. The germline CDR1 and CDR2 sequences are SNHLY and FYNNEI. The CDR3 is 15 residues long. The germline V and J ends were trimmed by 4 bases and 1 base, with 10 bases remaining between them. CDR3: CASSVNPGNTGELFF. CDR3 sequence (DNA): TGTGCCAGCAGTGTTAACCCGGGGAACACCGGGGAGCTGTTTTTT.